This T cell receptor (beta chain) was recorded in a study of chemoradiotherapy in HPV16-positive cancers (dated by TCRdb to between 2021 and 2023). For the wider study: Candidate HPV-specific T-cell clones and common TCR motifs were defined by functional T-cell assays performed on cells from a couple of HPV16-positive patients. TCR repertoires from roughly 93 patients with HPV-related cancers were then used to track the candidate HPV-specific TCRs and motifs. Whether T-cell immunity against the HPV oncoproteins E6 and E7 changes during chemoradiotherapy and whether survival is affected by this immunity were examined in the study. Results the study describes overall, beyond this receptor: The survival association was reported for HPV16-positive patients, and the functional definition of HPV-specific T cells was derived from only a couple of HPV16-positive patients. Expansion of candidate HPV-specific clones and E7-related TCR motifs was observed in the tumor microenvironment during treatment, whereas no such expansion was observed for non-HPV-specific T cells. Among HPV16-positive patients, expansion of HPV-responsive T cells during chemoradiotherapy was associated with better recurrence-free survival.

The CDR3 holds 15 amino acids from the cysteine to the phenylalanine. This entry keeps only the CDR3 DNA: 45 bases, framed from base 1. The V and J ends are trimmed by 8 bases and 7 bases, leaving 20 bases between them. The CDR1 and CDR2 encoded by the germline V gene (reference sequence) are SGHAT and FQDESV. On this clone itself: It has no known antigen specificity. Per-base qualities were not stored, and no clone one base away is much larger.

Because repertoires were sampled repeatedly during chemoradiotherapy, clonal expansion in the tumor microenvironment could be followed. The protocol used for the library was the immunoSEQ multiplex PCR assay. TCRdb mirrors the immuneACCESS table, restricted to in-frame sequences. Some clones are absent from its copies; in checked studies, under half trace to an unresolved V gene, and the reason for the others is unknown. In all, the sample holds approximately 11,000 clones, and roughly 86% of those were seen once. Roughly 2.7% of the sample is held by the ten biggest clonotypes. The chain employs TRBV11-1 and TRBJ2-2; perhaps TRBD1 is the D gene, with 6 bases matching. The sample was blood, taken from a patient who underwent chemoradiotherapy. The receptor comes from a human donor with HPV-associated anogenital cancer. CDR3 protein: CASARDTQNFGELFF. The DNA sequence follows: TGTGCCAGCGCTAGGGACACCCAAAATTTCGGGGAGCTGTTTTTT.